Shown below are 32 T cell receptor beta chains from a single sample sequenced in a study of blood T cell repertoires in COVID-19. Clones were read by immunoSEQ multiplex PCR, and TCRdb kept only the in-frame ones, dropping some. The sample records under 300,000 clones, roughly 90% being singletons. The material sequenced was PBMCs or T cells enriched from blood (not recorded which). These TCRs come from a woman aged 25 to 39 with acute COVID-19.

The rearrangement links TRBV5-4 to TRBJ1-4; perhaps TRBD1 as D (6 bases). The CDR3 is 16 residues long. In germline, CDR1 is SGHNT, CDR2 YYREEE (reference sequence). With 4 bases removed from V and 6 bases from J, the gap between germline ends came to 19 bases. The CDR3 DNA is TGTGCCAGCAGCGCGTCCTTCGGCAGGGGAGATGAAAAACTGTTTTTT. Its translation is CASSASFGRGDEKLFF.

The CDR3 coding sequence is TGTGCCAGCTCAACCGGACTTAACACCGGGGAGCTGTTTTTT. This sequence encodes CASSTGLNTGELFF. J is TRBJ2-2 and V is TRBV18; D is perhaps TRBD2 (5 bases). This CDR3 has 14 amino acids. Per germline, CDR1 KGHSH and CDR2 LQKENI. With 5 bases removed from V and 2 bases from J, the gap between germline ends came to 9 bases.

The CDR3 is CASSAGTQNSPLHF. Here the CDR3 DNA reads TGTGCCAGCAGTGCCGGGACTCAAAATTCACCCCTCCACTTT. This sequence joins TRBV28 and TRBJ1-6; a weak D match, TRBD1 (5 bases). V lost 5 bases and J 7 bases, leaving 12 bases between the germline ends. Germline lookup yields CDR1 MDHEN and CDR2 SYDVKM. The CDR3 is made up of 14 amino acids.

As to this clone: Other nucleotide sequences in the sample specify the same CDR3. The chain links TRBV5-1 to TRBJ2-5; 7 bases line up with TRBD1. CDR1 is SGHRS, CDR2 YFSETQ, per germline. V dropped 4 bases and J dropped 5; count of bases not matched to a gene: 5. The CDR3 is made up of 13 amino acids. Here the CDR3 DNA reads TGCGCCAGCAGCCTAGACAGGGTGGAGACCCAGTACTTC. Its translation is CASSLDRVETQYF.

CDR3 region: CASSKTGTGTDTQYF. CDR3 nucleotide sequence: TGTGCCAGTAGTAAGACCGGGACAGGGACAGATACGCAGTATTTT. The chain carries TRBV19 and TRBJ2-3; TRBD1 matches at 9 bases. This CDR3 region has 15 residues. V was clipped by 4 bases and J by 3 bases; unmatched bases: 5. CDR1 and CDR2 (germline): LNHDA, SQIVND (reference sequence).

Turning to this clone: Sequence at one end of the junction differs from germline and may be a read error. The chain carries TRBV5-8 and TRBJ2-7; 8 bases agree with TRBD1. Germline-derived CDR1 and CDR2 are SGHTS and YDEGEE. This CDR3 is built from 11 residues. The DNA of the CDR3 is TGTGCCAGCAGCCCCGGACAGGGAGCTGCCTTC. It codes for CASSPGQGAAF.

The chain uses TRBV19 and TRBJ2-7; 8 bases line up with TRBD2. Germline lookup yields CDR1 LNHDA and CDR2 SQIVND (reference sequence). The CDR3 loop spans 14 amino acids. V lost 8 bases and J lost 5; bases outside the gene matches: 11. The chain's CDR3 is CASGGGGPVDEQYF. The CDR3 bases are TGTGCCAGTGGAGGCGGGGGGCCGGTAGACGAGCAGTACTTC.

The V call is TRBV6-1, the J call TRBJ1-1, with D tentatively TRBD1 (5 bases). The germline CDR1 and CDR2 sequences are MNHNS and SASEGT. This CDR3 region has 14 residues. Deletions cut 0 bases from V and 7 bases from J, with 12 bases between. Here the CDR3 DNA reads TGTGCCAGCAGTGAAGCGCAGGGTTTGGGTGAAGCTTTCTTT. Its protein is CASSEAQGLGEAFF.

V is TRBV12-3 or TRBV12-4 and J is TRBJ2-7; D is undetermined. The length of the CDR3 is 12 residues. V lost 5 bases and J lost 2, with 7 bases in between. CDR3 protein: CASSLKTYEQYF. DNA of the CDR3: TGTGCCAGCAGTCTAAAGACCTACGAGCAGTACTTC.

The chain uses TRBV11-2 and TRBJ2-5, with TRBD2 as a possible D gene (6 bases). The CDR3 is 17 amino acids. Germline V lookup: CDR1 SGHAT, CDR2 FQNNGV. V lost 10 bases to trimming and J lost 1 base, with 25 bases between them. CDR3 residues: CATQVGGAGNFQETQYF. The DNA for the CDR3 is TGTGCCACCCAAGTCGGCGGGGCGGGAAACTTCCAAGAGACCCAGTACTTC. Full variable domain (missing parts from reference TRBV11-2 and TRBJ2-5): EAGVAQSPRYKIIEKRQSVAFWCNPISGHATLYWYQQILGQGPKLLIQFQNNGVVDDSQLPKDRFSAERLKGVDSTLKIQPAKLEDSAVYLCATQVGGAGNFQETQYFGPGTRLLVL.

The V gene is TRBV15, the J gene TRBJ2-5; TRBD1 aligns across 8 bases. Germline CDR1 is LNHNV and CDR2 is YYDKDF (reference sequence). With V trimmed by 8 bases and J by 5 bases, 19 bases remained unmatched. The CDR3 contains 17 residues. The CDR3: CATSTGTGPFEGETQYF. CDR3 sequence (DNA): TGTGCCACCTCGACCGGGACAGGTCCTTTCGAAGGGGAGACCCAGTACTTC.

The chain links TRBV3-1 (or the pseudogene TRBV3-2) to TRBJ2-1; a weak D match, TRBD2 (6 bases). The V end was cut by 1 base, the J end by 1 base, with 23 bases between. This CDR3 region has 20 residues. Germline V gene data show CDR1 as LGHDT and CDR2 as YNNKEL (reference sequence). The CDR3 is CASSQVLVLGRDPSYNEQFF. CDR3 coding DNA: TGTGCCAGCAGCCAAGTCTTAGTCTTAGGGCGGGATCCGTCCTACAATGAGCAGTTCTTC.

The chain has TRBV14 and TRBJ2-1; 10 bases fit TRBD2. From germline, CDR1 is SGHDN and CDR2 FVKESK. J gave up 2 bases and V 4 bases, and 5 bases lay outside the gene matches. CDR3 length: 16 amino acids. The CDR3 DNA follows: TGTGCCAGCAGCCGCCTAGCGGGGGAACCCTACAATGAGCAGTTCTTC. Translated: CASSRLAGEPYNEQFF.

The chain recombines TRBV12-3 or TRBV12-4 with TRBJ2-1, with 9 bases identical to TRBD2. The CDR3 has 13 amino acids. With V trimmed by 1 base and J by 9 bases, 1 base remained unmatched. The CDR3 sequence is CASSLGTSVEQFF. The CDR3 DNA follows: TGTGCCAGCAGTTTAGGGACTAGCGTTGAGCAGTTCTTC.

The V call is TRBV29-1, the J call TRBJ2-7, with D possibly matching TRBD1 (6 bases). This CDR3 contains 16 residues. Between the trimmed V and J ends, which lost 1 base and 2 bases, there was a span of 18 bases. The germline CDR1 and CDR2 sequences are SQVTM and ANQGSEA. The CDR3 sequence: CSVEGAVEQGPYEQYF. CDR3 DNA sequence: TGCAGCGTTGAAGGTGCGGTTGAACAGGGTCCCTACGAGCAGTACTTC.

J is TRBJ1-5 and V is TRBV6-6; tentatively, D is TRBD1 (6 bases). CDR3 length: 15 residues. The germline gives CDR1 MNHNY, CDR2 SVGAGI (reference sequence). V was pared by 7 bases and J by 6 bases, with 19 bases between. As DNA, the CDR3 is TGTGCCAGCACTTCCGGTTGGGGGCGCGGTCAGCCCCAGCATTTT. It translates to CASTSGWGRGQPQHF.

This clone showed up just a few times. The genes are TRBV19 and TRBJ2-5, with 11 positions matching TRBD2. This CDR3 has 16 amino acids. Trimming took 5 bases from V and 5 from J; bases not matched to a gene: 10. From germline, CDR1 is LNHDA and CDR2 SQIVND (reference sequence). CDR3 sequence: CASSPVASGRRETQYF. CDR3 DNA sequence: TGTGCCAGTAGTCCGGTGGCTAGCGGGAGGAGGGAGACCCAGTACTTC.

The sample holds a few counts of this clone. In the same sample, other DNA sequences code for this CDR3. The V call is TRBV6-5, the J call TRBJ1-6; a possible D gene is TRBD1 (5 bases). Deletions cut 8 bases from V and 7 bases from J, with 12 bases between. Per germline, CDR1 MNHEY and CDR2 SVGAGI. The length of the CDR3 is 13 residues. This CDR3 is CASRRDSNSPLHF. The CDR3 DNA is TGTGCCAGCCGCCGCGACAGCAATTCACCCCTCCACTTT.

The chain recombines TRBV11-2 with TRBJ2-5; D is perhaps TRBD2 (6 bases). The V gene's germline CDR1 is SGHAT and CDR2 FQNNGV. This CDR3 has 14 amino acids. The ends were cut back, 4 bases at V and 1 base at J, with 10 bases in the middle. This CDR3 is CASSSGTLQETQYF. The DNA of the CDR3 is TGTGCCAGCAGCTCCGGGACTCTCCAAGAGACCCAGTACTTC.

This chain joins TRBV6-1 and TRBJ2-1; the match to TRBD2 covers 7 bases. With 0 bases clipped from V and 7 bases from J, the junction kept 6 bases outside the gene matches. This CDR3 spans 15 amino acids. CDR1 is MNHNS, CDR2 SASEGT, per germline. CDR3 loop: CASSEAGGLVNEQFF. CDR3 DNA sequence: TGTGCCAGCAGTGAAGCGGGGGGGTTAGTAAATGAGCAGTTCTTC.

The chain carries TRBV7-8 and TRBJ2-7; maybe TRBD2 (5 bases). V was pared by 3 bases and J by 4 bases, with 10 bases between. The CDR3 is 13 residues long. Germline V gene sequence: CDR1 SGHVS, CDR2 FQNEAQ. The CDR3 nucleotides are TGTGCCAGCAGCTTCCTCGGGGAATACGAGCAGTACTTC. Its translation: CASSFLGEYEQYF.

The chain carries TRBV5-4 and TRBJ1-1, with 7 nucleotides matching TRBD1. Germline V gene sequence: CDR1 SGHNT, CDR2 YYREEE (reference sequence). The CDR3 spans 14 residues. J lost 5 bases, V lost 1 base, and 5 bases had no gene match. CDR3 loop: CASSLLQGVTEAFF. CDR3 bases: TGTGCCAGCAGCTTGCTCCAGGGGGTTACTGAAGCTTTCTTT.

V gene TRBV7-9 combines with J gene TRBJ2-1; 12 bases align to TRBD2. This CDR3 has 15 residues. From germline, CDR1 is SEHNR and CDR2 FQNEAQ (reference sequence). Losses at the gene ends were 5 bases for V and 9 bases for J; bases not matched to a gene: 8. The CDR3 nucleotides read TGTGCCAGCAGCCGACGGACTAGCGGGGCAACTGAGCAGTTCTTC. Translated, it gives CASSRRTSGATEQFF.

This clone appeared many times. This rearrangement joins TRBV20-1 to TRBJ2-7; D remains ambiguous. CDR3 length equals 11 residues. The V gene's germline CDR1 is DFQATT and CDR2 SNEGSKA (reference sequence). The V end lost 3 bases, the J end lost 4 bases, and 7 bases lay between the germline ends. The CDR3 nucleotides read TGCAGTGCTAGTTCGGTATACGAGCAGTACTTC. Translating it yields CSASSVYEQYF.

V usage is TRBV18 and J usage is TRBJ2-5; D is perhaps TRBD1 (6 bases). V was cut by 6 bases and J by 5 bases, with 13 bases left in between. CDR1 is KGHSH and CDR2 is LQKENI in the germline V gene. This CDR3 contains 13 residues. The DNA for the CDR3 is TGTGCCAGCTCCCCCACAGGGTCGGAGACCCAGTACTTC. As protein: CASSPTGSETQYF.

The V call is TRBV6-1, the J call TRBJ1-2, with 9 bases identical to TRBD1. The CDR3 runs to 16 residues. The V gene's germline CDR1 is MNHNS and CDR2 SASEGT. V was clipped by 2 bases and J by 6 bases; unmatched bases: 10. CDR3 in amino acids: CASSELFSRQGDGYTF. CDR3 DNA sequence: TGTGCCAGCAGTGAACTATTCTCCAGACAGGGGGATGGCTACACCTTC.

The gene calls are TRBV7-9 and TRBJ2-1; perhaps TRBD2 as D (6 bases). CDR3 length equals 18 residues. V was trimmed by 0 bases and J by 0 bases, leaving 15 bases between them. CDR1 is SEHNR and CDR2 is FQNEAQ in the germline V gene (reference sequence). CDR3 nucleotide sequence: TGTGCCAGCAGCTTAGCGGGACTGGATTATAGCTCCTACAATGAGCAGTTCTTC. Translation gives CASSLAGLDYSSYNEQFF.

The DNA for the CDR3 is TGTGCCAGCAGCTATTTTGGGTCGGGAAGGGGAGGTGAGCAGTTCTTC. This gives the protein CASSYFGSGRGGEQFF. This chain joins TRBV9 and TRBJ2-1, with D maybe TRBD2 (6 bases). The CDR3 runs to 16 residues. CDR1 is SGDLS and CDR2 is YYNGEE in the germline V gene. Trimming left V 4 bases short and J 9 bases short, with 23 bases between.

This chain connects TRBV7-9 to TRBJ2-7, with 7 nucleotides matching TRBD1. V shed 4 bases and J 2 bases; nucleotides not matched to a gene: 2. Per the germline V gene, CDR1 is SEHNR and CDR2 is FQNEAQ (reference sequence). The CDR3 has 13 amino acids. The CDR3: CASSYTGAYEQYF. In nucleotides, the CDR3 is TGTGCCAGCAGCTACACAGGGGCCTACGAGCAGTACTTC.

The gene calls are TRBV10-3 and TRBJ1-6, with D perhaps matching TRBD1 (5 bases). The CDR3 is made up of 19 amino acids. Germline V CDR1 and CDR2: ENHRY, SYGVKD. V was pared by 6 bases and J by 3 bases, with 24 bases between. This CDR3 reads CAISPISWLDSDYNSPLHF. DNA for the CDR3: TGTGCCATCAGCCCAATCTCGTGGCTAGACAGTGACTATAATTCACCCCTCCACTTT.

In this sample, this clone turned up once. The chain is built from TRBV27 and TRBJ2-1, with a tentative D call TRBD2 (6 bases). The CDR3 totals 15 residues. From germline, CDR1 is MNHEY and CDR2 SMNVEV (reference sequence). V was trimmed by 3 bases and J by 3 bases, leaving 12 bases between them. The CDR3 DNA is TGTGCCAGCAGTTTGTCAGCGGGCATCTACAATGAGCAGTTCTTC. Protein sequence: CASSLSAGIYNEQFF.

This clone was seen once. This chain's CDR3 is CASSPSGAVYNEQFF. Written as DNA, the CDR3 is TGTGCCAGCAGCCCCTCAGGGGCAGTCTACAATGAGCAGTTCTTC. The rearrangement links TRBV9 to TRBJ2-1; tentatively, D is TRBD1 (6 bases). The CDR3 runs to 15 residues. Germline assignment: CDR1 SGDLS and CDR2 YYNGEE. V was cut by 4 bases and J by 3 bases, with 14 bases left in between.